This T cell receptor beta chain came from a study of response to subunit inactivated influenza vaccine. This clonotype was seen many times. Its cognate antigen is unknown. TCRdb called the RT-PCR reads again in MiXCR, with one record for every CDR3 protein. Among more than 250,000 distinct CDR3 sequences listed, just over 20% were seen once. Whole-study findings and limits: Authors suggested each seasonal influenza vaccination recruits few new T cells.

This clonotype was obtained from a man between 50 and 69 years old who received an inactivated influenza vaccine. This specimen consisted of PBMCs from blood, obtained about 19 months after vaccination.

CDR3 DNA: TGTGCCAGCACCCACATTAGAACAGGGATAAGAGATTCACCCCTCCACTTT. It encodes CASTHIRTGIRDSPLHF. The chain links TRBV27 to TRBJ1-6, with D perhaps matching TRBD1 (6 bases). The CDR3 covers 17 residues. Germline loops: CDR1 MNHEY, CDR2 SMNVEV (reference sequence). The V and J ends lost 7 bases and 8 bases respectively, with 24 bases between them.